This T cell receptor (beta chain) was found in a study of OX40 agonist ivuxolimab in advanced cancers. Looking at the study overall: A male proportion of more than 75% was recorded, with mean age around 62 years and range roughly 20 to 90. Overall study findings and caveats: CD8+ T cells averaged more expanded clones than CD4+.

In regard to this clone: Its target is unknown.

The CDR3 is 15 amino acids. V shed 6 bases and J shed 4 bases, with 20 bases lying between them. The germline V gene has CDR1 SGHRS and CDR2 YFSETQ. Sequencing used immunoSEQ multiplex PCR; TCRdb keeps in-frame clones, though not all of them. The table shows tens of thousands of clones, with about 80% occurring only once. The receptor's source is an adult with an advanced solid tumor such as melanoma, head and neck, liver or kidney cancer. The chain couples TRBV5-1 to TRBJ2-7; a weak D match, TRBD1 (6 bases). Sample: CD4+ or CD8+ T cells sorted from blood, taken in a trial of the OX40 agonist ivuxolimab. This chain's CDR3 is CASKGGVGLEYEQYF. CDR3 DNA sequence: TGCGCCAGCAAAGGGGGAGTCGGACTTGAGTACGAGCAGTACTTC.